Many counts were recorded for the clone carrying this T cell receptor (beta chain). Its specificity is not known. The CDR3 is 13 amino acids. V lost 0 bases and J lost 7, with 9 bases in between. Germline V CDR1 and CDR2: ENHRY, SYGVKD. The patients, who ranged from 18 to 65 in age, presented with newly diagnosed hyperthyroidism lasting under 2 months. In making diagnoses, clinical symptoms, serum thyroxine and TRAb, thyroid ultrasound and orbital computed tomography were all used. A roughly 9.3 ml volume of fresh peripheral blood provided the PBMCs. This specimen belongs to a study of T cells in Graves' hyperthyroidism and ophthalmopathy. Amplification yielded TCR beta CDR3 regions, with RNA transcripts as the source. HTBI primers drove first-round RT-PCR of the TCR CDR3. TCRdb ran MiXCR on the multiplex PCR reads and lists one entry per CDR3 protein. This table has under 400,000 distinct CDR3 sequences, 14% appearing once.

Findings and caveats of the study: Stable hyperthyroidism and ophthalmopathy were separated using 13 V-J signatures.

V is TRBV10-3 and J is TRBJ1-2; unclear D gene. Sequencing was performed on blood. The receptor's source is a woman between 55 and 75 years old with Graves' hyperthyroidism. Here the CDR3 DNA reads TGTGCCATCAGTGAGTCCCGCGACGGTGGCTACACCTTC. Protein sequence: CAISESRDGGYTF.